This T cell receptor beta chain was documented in a study of Ad26.COV2.S vaccination and SARS-CoV-2 variants. Overall study results and limits: While placebo recipients had lower spike-specific TCR breadth, vaccine recipients had more.

Treatment in this sample: about 20 received Ad26.COV2.S at low or high dose, single or two shots; roughly five received placebo; per-sample allocation not given. Sampling was performed 63 days after the first vaccine or placebo injection. A Boston donor was an adult aged 18-55 years. Worth noting for this clone: Its cognate antigen is unknown.

Data came from immunoSEQ multiplex PCR; TCRdb stores just in-frame clones and leaves some out. The table records approximately 240,000 clones, approximately 90% of them present only once. The V end lost 5 bases, the J end lost 0 bases, and 10 bases lay between the germline ends. Looked up from germline, CDR1 is SGHAT and CDR2 is FQDESV (reference sequence). This CDR3 comprises 14 residues. The TCR sequence derives from a person aged 18 to 59 who received the Ad26.COV2.S COVID-19 vaccine or a placebo. This chain uses TRBV11-1 with TRBJ1-1; D gene unclear. The material was peripheral blood, obtained in a trial of Ad26.COV2.S vaccine versus placebo. CDR3 region: CASSLYLMNTEAFF. DNA of the CDR3: TGTGCCAGCAGCCTTTATCTAATGAACACTGAAGCTTTCTTT.